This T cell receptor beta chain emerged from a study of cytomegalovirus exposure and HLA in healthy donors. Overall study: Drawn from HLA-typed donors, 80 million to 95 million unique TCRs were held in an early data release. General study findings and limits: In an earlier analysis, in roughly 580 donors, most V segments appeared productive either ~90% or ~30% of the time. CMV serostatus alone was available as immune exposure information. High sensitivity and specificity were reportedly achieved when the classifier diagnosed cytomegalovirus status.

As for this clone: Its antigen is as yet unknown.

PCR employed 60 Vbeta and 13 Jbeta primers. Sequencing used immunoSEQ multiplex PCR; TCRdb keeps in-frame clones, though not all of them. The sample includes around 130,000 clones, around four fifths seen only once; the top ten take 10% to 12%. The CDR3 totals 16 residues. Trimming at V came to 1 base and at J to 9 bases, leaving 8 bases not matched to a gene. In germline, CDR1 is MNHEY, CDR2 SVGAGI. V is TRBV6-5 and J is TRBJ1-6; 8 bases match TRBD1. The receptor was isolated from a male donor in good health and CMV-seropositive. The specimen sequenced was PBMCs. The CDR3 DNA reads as TGTGCCAGCAGTTACTTACCGGGACAGGAGGGTTCACCCCTCCACTTT. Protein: CASSYLPGQEGSPLHF.